This T cell receptor beta chain was sequenced during a study of T-cell reconstitution after alpha-beta-depleted transplantation in children. Points from the study as a whole: Surviving recipient T cells and thymic progenitors produced the high day-60 TCRbeta diversity seen in some patients. Several hundred expanded graft clones reportedly gave rise to the alpha-beta T cells present about two months after transplant. Diversity and T-cell counts at one year after transplant derived mostly from new T cells.

In this sample, this clonotype turned up many times. Its antigen is still unknown. There are 16 residues in the CDR3. Germline V lookup: CDR1 SGDLS, CDR2 YYNGEE. V was clipped by 0 bases and J by 1 base; unmatched bases: 4. The authors prepared the TCRbeta library with unique molecular identifiers. From the PCR reads, TCRdb called clonotypes with MiXCR, one entry per CDR3 protein. The sample contains approximately 300,000 distinct CDR3 sequences, just over 7.5% of which appear only once. The sample was peripheral blood, taken 360 days after TCRalphabeta/CD19-depleted stem cell transplant. The chain links TRBV9 to TRBJ2-3; 8 bases agree with TRBD2. The clonotype comes from a female patient under 10 years old who had a stem cell transplant for Fanconi anemia, so the T cells may come from the graft donor. The CDR3: CASSVEQTSGTDTQYF. DNA for the CDR3: TGTGCCAGCAGCGTAGAGCAGACTAGCGGCACAGATACGCAGTATTTT.